The rows below give T cell receptor beta chains drawn from one sample of a study of cytomegalovirus exposure and HLA in healthy donors. Here immunoSEQ multiplex PCR was the method, and the copy in TCRdb shows in-frame clones only, minus some. The table has 80,000 to 100,000 clones, 63% seen once. What was sequenced was PBMCs. These receptors originate from a woman in her 40s in good health and CMV-seropositive. The CDR3 runs from the conserved cysteine through the conserved F or W. A D gene is named only where the DNA matches it firmly. Expanded clones get a size class; other rows say once, few or many, or leave the size out.

V: TRBV10-3; size: .; D: .; J: TRBJ2-4; CDR3: CAISDGLLIQYF; DNA: TGTGCCATCAGTGACGGACTCCTCATTCAGTACTTC
V: TRBV28; size: .; D: TRBD1; J: TRBJ1-1; CDR3: CASSIDRGGTEAFF; DNA: TGTGCCAGCAGCATCGACAGGGGCGGCACTGAAGCTTTCTTT
V: TRBV28; size: .; D: TRBD1; J: TRBJ2-1; CDR3: CASNLGGQVDDEQFF; DNA: TGTGCCAGCAACTTAGGGGGACAGGTAGACGATGAGCAGTTCTTC
V: TRBV6-5; size: .; D: TRBD1; J: TRBJ1-2; CDR3: CASSYQAGQGYGYTF; DNA: TGTGCCAGCAGTTACCAAGCCGGACAGGGGTATGGCTACACCTTC
V: TRBV2; size: .; D: .; J: TRBJ1-4; CDR3: CASSERGLANEKLFF; DNA: TGTGCCAGCAGTGAAAGGGGCCTAGCTAATGAAAAACTGTTTTTT
V: TRBV7-8; size: .; D: .; J: TRBJ2-3; CDR3: CASSLAGLSTDTQYF; DNA: TGTGCCAGCAGCTTAGCGGGACTCAGCACAGATACGCAGTATTTT
V: TRBV28; size: .; D: TRBD1; J: TRBJ1-1; CDR3: CASRSDRGAEAFF; DNA: TGTGCCAGCCGCTCGGACAGGGGGGCTGAAGCTTTCTTT
V: TRBV9; size: few; D: .; J: TRBJ1-1; CDR3: CASSVVGGEAFF; DNA: TGTGCCAGCAGCGTAGTCGGGGGTGAAGCTTTCTTT
V: TRBV6-5; size: .; D: .; J: TRBJ2-7; CDR3: CASSYSPSVSSYEQYF; DNA: TGTGCCAGCAGTTACTCGCCTAGCGTCAGCTCCTACGAGCAGTACTTC
V: TRBV28; size: once; D: .; J: TRBJ2-7; CDR3: CASSLPTEGYEQYF; DNA: TGTGCCAGCAGTTTACCCACGGAGGGTTACGAGCAGTACTTC
V: TRBV5-1; size: few; D: .; J: TRBJ2-7; CDR3: CASSLSQGRAYEQYF; DNA: TGCGCCAGCAGCTTGTCGCAGGGGAGGGCCTACGAGCAGTACTTC
V: TRBV9; size: .; D: TRBD1; J: TRBJ2-2; CDR3: CASTDRGNTGELFF; DNA: TGTGCCAGCACCGACAGGGGGAACACCGGGGAGCTGTTTTTT
V: TRBV10-3; size: .; D: .; J: TRBJ2-7; CDR3: CAIILGSRTNGPRVSYEQYF; DNA: TGTGCCATCATTCTTGGATCCAGGACGAACGGTCCGAGGGTATCCTACGAGCAGTACTTC
V: TRBV27; size: .; D: .; J: TRBJ2-5; CDR3: CASSLSREETQYF; DNA: TGTGCCAGCAGTTTATCGAGGGAGGAGACCCAGTACTTC
V: TRBV2; size: .; D: TRBD1; J: TRBJ1-1; CDR3: CASSENRGYTEAFF; DNA: TGTGCCAGCAGTGAAAACAGGGGGTACACTGAAGCTTTCTTT
V: TRBV2; size: .; D: .; J: TRBJ1-4; CDR3: CASSDNPGGAEKLFF; DNA: TGTGCCAGCAGTGATAACCCGGGTGGGGCTGAAAAACTGTTTTTT
V: TRBV27; size: .; D: TRBD2; J: TRBJ2-7; CDR3: CASSYLQLAGVGEQYF; DNA: TGTGCCAGCAGTTACCTCCAACTAGCGGGAGTAGGAGAGCAGTACTTC
V: TRBV10-3; size: .; D: .; J: TRBJ1-1; CDR3: CAISASNTEAFF; DNA: TGTGCCATCAGTGCTTCTAACACTGAAGCTTTCTTT
V: TRBV16; size: .; D: TRBD1; J: TRBJ2-7; CDR3: CASNRQGGYEQYF; DNA: TGTGCCAGCAACCGACAGGGGGGCTACGAGCAGTACTTC
V: TRBV7-2; size: .; D: .; J: TRBJ1-1; CDR3: CASSLRRANTEAFF; DNA: TGTGCCAGCAGCTTACGCAGGGCGAACACTGAAGCTTTCTTT
V: TRBV28; size: few; D: .; J: TRBJ1-1; CDR3: CASSLYPGGSTEAFF; DNA: TGTGCCAGCAGTTTATACCCCGGGGGGAGCACTGAAGCTTTCTTT
V: TRBV7-9; size: .; D: .; J: TRBJ2-1; CDR3: CASSGRDSPRNEQFF; DNA: TGTGCCAGCAGCGGCCGGGACTCACCGAGGAATGAGCAGTTCTTC
V: TRBV28; size: .; D: TRBD1; J: TRBJ2-7; CDR3: CASRQGAGYEQYF; DNA: TGTGCCAGCAGACAGGGGGCAGGGTACGAGCAGTACTTC
V: TRBV19; size: .; D: .; J: TRBJ2-5; CDR3: CASSISASRGQETQYF; DNA: TGTGCCAGTAGTATATCCGCGTCCAGGGGACAAGAGACCCAGTACTTC
V: TRBV4-3; size: .; D: .; J: TRBJ1-1; CDR3: CASSHSRGNTEAFF; DNA: TGCGCCAGCAGCCACAGCAGGGGAAACACTGAAGCTTTCTTT
V: TRBV11-1; size: .; D: .; J: TRBJ1-2; CDR3: CASSRDSANYGYTF; DNA: TGTGCCAGCAGCCGAGACAGCGCTAACTATGGCTACACCTTC
V: TRBV19; size: .; D: .; J: TRBJ2-7; CDR3: CATSAMAEPWYEQYF; DNA: TGTGCCACCTCCGCTATGGCGGAGCCGTGGTACGAGCAGTACTTC
V: TRBV6-4; size: .; D: TRBD2; J: TRBJ2-3; CDR3: CASSETPTSGSGDTQYF; DNA: TGTGCCAGCAGTGAAACCCCGACTAGCGGGAGTGGAGATACGCAGTATTTT
V: TRBV28; size: .; D: .; J: TRBJ2-5; CDR3: CATEGLPQETQYF; DNA: TGTGCCACCGAAGGACTCCCCCAAGAGACCCAGTACTTC
V: TRBV6-1; size: .; D: TRBD1; J: TRBJ2-7; CDR3: CASSARTGGSYEQYF; DNA: TGTGCCAGCAGTGCTAGGACAGGGGGGTCCTACGAGCAGTACTTC
V: TRBV4-3; size: .; D: .; J: TRBJ2-1; CDR3: CASSLAAGSYNEQFF; DNA: TGCGCCAGCAGCTTAGCGGCTGGCTCCTACAATGAGCAGTTCTTC
V: TRBV6-1; size: .; D: .; J: TRBJ2-5; CDR3: CASSAENWAETQYF; DNA: TGTGCCAGCAGTGCCGAGAACTGGGCAGAGACCCAGTACTTC
V: TRBV30; size: .; D: .; J: TRBJ2-7; CDR3: CVWSQGPAYEQYF; DNA: TGTGTCTGGAGTCAGGGGCCCGCCTACGAGCAGTACTTC